This is a list of T cell receptor beta chains from one sample in a study of molecular identifiers for immune sequencing clone quantification. TCRdb used MiXCR to reprocess the PCR reads, holding one entry per CDR3 protein. The data show about 630,000 distinct CDR3 sequences, with 25% seen just once and approximately 0.75% held by the top ten. The sample comprised naive CD8+ T cells from blood, with Jurkat cell RNA spiked in. These receptor sequences come from a human donor in good health. Some libraries in this study had Jurkat cell RNA spiked in. Both conserved end residues are part of each CDR3. The order of the fields is clone size, J gene, V gene, D gene, CDR3 protein, CDR3 DNA. D genes are given only for firm matches. For some rows the clone size is stated as once, few or many, or as a class when expanded; others skip it.

- TRBJ2-5 TRBV9 TRBD2 CASSARETSGTQETQYF TGTGCCAGCAGCGCAAGGGAGACTAGCGGGACCCAAGAGACCCAGTACTTC
many TRBJ2-5 TRBV7-9 - CASSSEGGPETQYF TGTGCCAGCAGCTCGGAGGGGGGTCCAGAGACCCAGTACTTC
- TRBJ1-1 TRBV5-3 TRBD1 CASSLVAPGQGDTEAFF TGTGCCAGCAGCTTGGTAGCCCCGGGACAGGGTGACACTGAAGCTTTCTTT
few TRBJ1-6 TRBV4-3 TRBD1 CASSQGSGTAYSPLHF TGCGCCAGCAGCCAAGGCTCCGGGACAGCGTATTCACCCCTCCACTTT
many TRBJ2-4 TRBV6-2/TRBV6-3 - CASSLIAKNIQYF TGTGCCAGCAGCCTTATAGCCAAAAACATTCAGTACTTC
many TRBJ2-3 TRBV7-9 - CASSLEIDTQYF TGTGCCAGCAGCTTGGAGATAGATACGCAGTATTTT
few TRBJ2-1 TRBV5-1 TRBD1 CASSPTGTGPYNEQFF TGCGCCAGCAGCCCAACCGGGACAGGGCCCTACAATGAGCAGTTCTTC
few TRBJ2-3 TRBV6-2/TRBV6-3 - CASSYLRENTDTQYF TGTGCCAGCAGTTACCTCAGGGAAAACACAGATACGCAGTATTTT
- TRBJ1-5 TRBV6-5 - CASSYGVDQPQHF TGTGCCAGCAGTTACGGGGTTGACCAGCCCCAGCATTTT
- TRBJ2-7 TRBV7-9 - CASSRLGQGPSYEQYF TGTGCCAGCAGCCGTTTGGGCCAGGGGCCCTCCTACGAGCAGTACTTC
- TRBJ2-2 TRBV12-3/TRBV12-4 TRBD2 CASSPRLAGDTVELLF TGTGCCAGCAGCCCTAGGCTAGCGGGGGACACCGTGGAGCTGTTATTT
many TRBJ2-7 TRBV7-9 TRBD2 CASSPGTSLEQYF TGTGCCAGCAGCCCCGGGACTAGCCTCGAGCAGTACTTC
few TRBJ2-3 TRBV29-1 TRBD2 CSVEEWLAGEGDTQYF TGCAGCGTTGAAGAGTGGCTAGCGGGGGAGGGAGATACGCAGTATTTT
few TRBJ2-7 TRBV4-2 - CASSLGVIPHEQYF TGTGCCAGCAGCCTAGGGGTTATTCCCCACGAGCAGTACTTC
many TRBJ1-5 TRBV6-1 - CASREGPTLGQPQHF TGTGCCAGCAGAGAGGGACCAACCCTCGGACAGCCCCAGCATTTT
few TRBJ2-5 TRBV6-2/TRBV6-3 - CATLGRNQETQYF TGTGCCACCCTAGGACGGAACCAAGAGACCCAGTACTTC
many TRBJ2-3 TRBV4-1 TRBD1 CASSTGQGRADTQYF TGCGCCAGCAGCACCGGACAGGGGCGGGCAGATACGCAGTATTTT
- TRBJ1-1 TRBV6-5 - CASRIGGALGNTEAFF TGTGCCAGCAGGATAGGGGGGGCGTTAGGGAACACTGAAGCTTTCTTT
few TRBJ2-5 TRBV6-2/TRBV6-3 TRBD1 CASSYTGGAETQYF TGTGCCAGCAGTTACACAGGGGGCGCGGAGACCCAGTACTTC
few TRBJ2-6 TRBV6-2/TRBV6-3 - CASSLGPPGANVLTF TGTGCCAGCAGTTTGGGCCCCCCTGGGGCCAACGTCCTGACTTTC
many TRBJ2-1 TRBV7-3 TRBD2 CASSLSRTSGSGSYNEQFF TGTGCCAGCAGCTTAAGTAGGACTAGCGGGAGTGGCTCCTACAATGAGCAGTTCTTC
many TRBJ2-7 TRBV7-9 - CASSLPAGYEQYF TGTGCCAGCAGCCTGCCTGCTGGGTACGAGCAGTACTTC
many TRBJ2-5 TRBV15 TRBD1 CATSRDLDRDETQYF TGTGCCACCAGCAGAGATCTGGACAGGGATGAGACCCAGTACTTC
many TRBJ2-7 TRBV7-6 TRBD2 CASSAGTNSYEQYF TGTGCCAGCAGCGCCGGGACTAACTCCTACGAGCAGTACTTC
- TRBJ1-6 TRBV20-1 - CSARGVGSLYNSPLHF TGCAGTGCTAGAGGTGTTGGATCCCTCTATAATTCACCCCTCCACTTT